This T cell receptor (beta chain) comes out of a study of intratumoral heterogeneity in liver cancer. Context from the whole study: In the full cohort of 14 patients, the median age was 63 years and the majority of patients were male. RNA-seq, DNA sequencing, TCR-seq and SNP array data from multiple regions of hepatocellular carcinoma specimens were combined in the study to investigate intratumor heterogeneity. Of the 71 multiregional samples collected from roughly 15 HCC patients in the overall cohort, 45 to 55 were tumoral regions and about 20 were adjacent nontumoral regions. Study-level results and caveats: Limitations acknowledged by the authors included a relatively low number of patients and under-sampled representation of tumor-infiltrating lymphocytes.

Turning to this clone: Its cognate antigen has yet to be identified. No base quality values were provided; no much bigger clone lies one nucleotide off.

A distance of 8 bases separates the germline ends of V and J, which lose 1 base and 2 bases respectively. The germline V gene specifies MNHNS as CDR1 and SASEGT as CDR2. Including cysteine and phenylalanine, the CDR3 has 14 amino acids. Of the read, only the CDR3 DNA is kept; its 42 bases are in frame from base 1. The immunoSEQ assay was used to sequence TCR beta chain CDR3 regions from genomic DNA. Primers annealing to V and J segments amplified rearranged VDJ segments. From the authors' description of their analysis: The ImmunoSeq Analyzer software was used to calculate clonality and richness metrics. Fisher's exact test, supplemented by a beta-binomial method for added stringency, was applied to identify differentially abundant clones between regions. This is the immuneACCESS table as TCRdb keeps it, with only in-frame sequences that have V and J called. A part of the clones is gone; compared with another copy, unresolved V genes explain less than half, and the rest is unexplained. The V and J calls and clone size were taken over from that table, and D and trimming were inferred from the DNA. Counted in this sample were some 21,000 clones; 73% of them appeared once. About 15% of the sample is held by the ten biggest clonotypes.

Every patient had early-stage hepatocellular carcinoma and received no therapy prior to surgical resection. The sampled areas showed no macroscopic signs of necrosis or hemorrhage. TCR sequencing (ImmunoSeq) was performed on multiple regions from a couple of patients. Frozen resection tissue samples were collected at a distance of at least 1 cm from each other. Samples labelled N came from nontumoral liver tissue adjacent to the tumor. Genomic DNA was isolated from bulk tissue with the DNeasy blood and tissue kit. The rearranged segments are TRBV6-1 and TRBJ2-5, with an unclear D gene assignment. The clonotype originates from a woman in her sixties or seventies with hepatocellular carcinoma. This specimen consisted of tumor-adjacent normal tissue, obtained before any cancer treatment. The DNA is as follows: TGTGCCAGCAGTGAAGGTTTCTTTCAAGAGACCCAGTACTTC. Translated, it reads CASSEGFFQETQYF.